This TCR beta chain stems from a study of T cell clonotyping in hematopoietic cell transplantation. Using immunoSEQ multiplex PCR, the repertoire was profiled, and TCRdb retains in-frame clones only, with some absent. Of about 69,000 clones listed, approximately 95% are singletons. The time point was: recipient sample about 28 days before transplant, after cytoreduction. The sample in question was peripheral blood mononuclear cells, obtained before stem cell transplant. The sequence was collected from a woman between 50 and 59 years old with acute myeloid leukemia. Some clones in this sample may be carry-over from other donors' samples.

The CDR3 here is CAWSPGTSGREGVGNEQFF. As DNA, the CDR3 is TGTGCCTGGAGTCCTGGGACTAGCGGGAGAGAGGGGGTGGGAAATGAGCAGTTCTTC. The rearrangement uses TRBV30 and TRBJ2-1; TRBD2 aligns across 14 bases. Losses at the gene ends were 2 bases for V and 7 bases for J; bases not matched to a gene: 16. The CDR3 covers 19 residues. Germline lookup yields CDR1 GTSNPN and CDR2 SVGIG (reference sequence).